The 27 T cell receptor beta chains given below trace back to one sample, sequenced in a study of blood T cell repertoires in COVID-19. The data were produced by immunoSEQ multiplex PCR, yet TCRdb's version contains in-frame clones alone and is incomplete. The sample includes 150,000 to 200,000 clones, roughly 89% of them seen just once. Sequenced sample: PBMCs or T cells enriched from blood (not recorded which). These receptors all come from a woman aged 40 to 50 with acute COVID-19.

J is TRBJ1-3 and V is TRBV6-5; D unresolved. Germline V lookup: CDR1 MNHEY, CDR2 SVGAGI. The CDR3 has 14 residues. V lost 4 bases and J 2 bases, leaving 9 bases between the germline ends. The CDR3 DNA reads TGTGCCAGCAGTTTAGGAGAGACTGGAAACACCATATATTTT. Translation gives CASSLGETGNTIYF.

The V call is TRBV12-3 or TRBV12-4, the J call TRBJ1-4; 9 bases fit TRBD1. V shed 4 bases and J 7 bases; nucleotides not matched to a gene: 1. The CDR3 is 13 residues long. The CDR3 bases are TGTGCCAGCAGTTGGGGACAGGGTGAAAAACTGTTTTTT. Its protein product is CASSWGQGEKLFF.

As for this clone: An end of the junction differs from the germline gene, which may be a read error. V is TRBV19 and J is TRBJ1-2; 8 bases are a match to TRBD1. Germline CDR1 is LNHDA and CDR2 is SQIVND (reference sequence). This CDR3 has 9 amino acids. The CDR3 loop is CASRDRDPF. The CDR3 DNA reads TGTGCCAGTAGGGACAGGGACCCCTTC.

The rearrangement joins TRBV3-1 (or the pseudogene TRBV3-2) to TRBJ1-1; 7 nucleotides agree with TRBD1. Germline CDR1 and CDR2: LGHDT and YNNKEL (reference sequence). This CDR3 is built from 15 residues. Germline trimming cut 3 bases from V and 0 bases from J; bases unmatched to any gene: 4. CDR3 sequence reads: CASSQGDRVNTEAFF. As DNA, the CDR3 is TGTGCCAGCAGCCAGGGAGACAGGGTGAACACTGAAGCTTTCTTT.

This clone was detected only once. This chain uses TRBV21-1 with TRBJ1-1. TRBV21-1 is tagged as a pseudogene. The CDR3 loop spans 15 amino acids. CDR3 amino acids: CASSKASGGRTEAFF. The CDR3 DNA reads TGTGCCAGCAGCAAAGCGTCGGGGGGCCGGACTGAAGCTTTCTTT.

This clone was seen a single time. This rearrangement joins TRBV7-9 to TRBJ2-2, with TRBD1 matching 7 bases. The germline gives CDR1 SEHNR, CDR2 FQNEAQ (reference sequence). The CDR3 is 15 amino acids. V shed 6 bases and J 7 bases; nucleotides not matched to a gene: 11. In nucleotides, the CDR3 is TGTGCCAGCAGGTTTCCGGGACAGAGAATCGGGGAGCTGTTTTTT. This translates into CASRFPGQRIGELFF.

The chain uses TRBV5-1 and TRBJ2-1, with 7 bases lining up with TRBD2. The CDR3 has 13 amino acids. Trimming at V came to 2 bases and at J to 5 bases, leaving 1 base not matched to a gene. CDR1 SGHRS and CDR2 YFSETQ come from the germline V gene. CDR3 protein: CASSFGRDNEQFF. DNA for the CDR3: TGCGCCAGCAGCTTTGGGAGGGACAATGAGCAGTTCTTC. Combining the CDR3 with reference TRBV5-1 and TRBJ2-1 gives the whole variable domain KAGVTQTPRYLIKTRGQQVTLSCSPISGHRSVSWYQQTPGQGLQFLFEYFSETQRNKGNFPGRFSGRQFSNSRSEMNVSTLELGDSALYLCASSFGRDNEQFFGPGTRLTVL.

The rearrangement uses TRBV28 and TRBJ1-1; 10 nucleotides match TRBD1. Germline V gene lookup returns CDR1 MDHEN and CDR2 SYDVKM. Losses at the gene ends were 2 bases for V and 7 bases for J; bases not matched to a gene: 4. This CDR3 has 14 amino acids. CDR3 loop: CASSLDRGRDEAFF. The CDR3 DNA reads TGTGCCAGCAGTTTAGACAGGGGGCGCGATGAAGCTTTCTTT.

This chain connects TRBV5-1 to TRBJ2-7, with 9 positions matching TRBD1. Germline-derived CDR1 and CDR2 are SGHRS and YFSETQ. This CDR3 has 16 amino acids. The ends lost 4 bases at V and 4 bases at J; junction bases unmatched: 12. CDR3 in DNA: TGCGCCAGCAGCGTCCGCGGGACAGGGATCTCTTACGAGCAGTACTTC. This sequence encodes CASSVRGTGISYEQYF.

This clone was counted a single time. V gene TRBV6-2 or TRBV6-3 combines with J gene TRBJ2-3; 14 nucleotides agree with TRBD2. This CDR3 is 19 amino acids long. V lost 6 bases, J lost 3 bases, and 14 bases stayed unmatched. Germline CDR1 and CDR2: MNHEY and SVGEGT. DNA for the CDR3: TGTGCCAGCAGCTCCGGGACTAGCGGGAGTGCAGTGAGGACAGATACGCAGTATTTT. This gives the protein CASSSGTSGSAVRTDTQYF.

This chain connects TRBV4-1 to TRBJ2-3; 13 bases are shared with TRBD2. CDR1 and CDR2 from the germline V gene are MGHRA and YSYEKL. The ends lost 0 bases at V and 3 bases at J; junction bases unmatched: 3. The CDR3 totals 17 residues. The CDR3 DNA follows: TGCGCCAGCAGCCAAGATCGACTAGCGGGGGGAACAGATACGCAGTATTTT. Encoded protein: CASSQDRLAGGTDTQYF.

This clone was detected a few times. The rearrangement joins TRBV4-1 to TRBJ1-2; 7 nucleotides match TRBD1. This CDR3 has 16 amino acids. The trim removed 4 bases at V and 6 bases at J, leaving 14 bases unmatched. The germline gives CDR1 MGHRA, CDR2 YSYEKL. DNA for the CDR3: TGCGCCAGCAGCCGGCTCGGATTGACAGGGAAGGATGGCTACACCTTC. It yields the protein CASSRLGLTGKDGYTF.

The V call is TRBV30, the J call TRBJ2-1, with TRBD2 identical over 13 bases. The germline gives CDR1 GTSNPN, CDR2 SVGIG (reference sequence). This CDR3 region has 15 residues. V lost 2 bases to trimming and J lost 12 bases; unmatched junction nucleotides: 10. The CDR3 nucleotides are TGTGCCTGGAGTCCTTCCCACACTAGCGGGAGGGGGCAGTTCTTC. Translated, it gives CAWSPSHTSGRGQFF.

This rearrangement joins TRBV27 to TRBJ2-2; tentatively, D is TRBD1 (7 bases). The V and J ends lost 0 bases and 3 bases respectively, with 14 bases between them. The CDR3 sequence is 17 residues long. The germline V gene encodes CDR1 MNHEY and CDR2 SMNVEV (reference sequence). As DNA, the CDR3 is TGTGCCAGCAGTTTATCGACCAGGGGGGTGGACACCGGGGAGCTGTTTTTT. This codes for CASSLSTRGVDTGELFF.

In DNA form, the CDR3 reads TGTGCCAGCAGCCAAGATTGGGGGAGGGCGGCCGGGGAGCTGTTTTTT. It encodes CASSQDWGRAAGELFF. This sequence joins TRBV4-2 and TRBJ2-2, with TRBD2 identical over 7 bases. The ends lost 0 bases at V and 6 bases at J; junction bases unmatched: 7. Germline lookup yields CDR1 LGHNA and CDR2 YNFKEQ. This CDR3 is built from 16 residues.

This clone has just one count. This rearrangement joins TRBV18 to TRBJ1-4; D might be TRBD1 (6 bases). From germline, CDR1 is KGHSH and CDR2 LQKENI. CDR3 length: 15 residues. Trimming cost V 3 bases and J 5 bases, with 13 bases left between them. In nucleotides, the CDR3 is TGTGCCAGCTCACCGGGTTTCAGGGGAAATGAAAAACTGTTTTTT. The encoded protein is CASSPGFRGNEKLFF. The full variable domain, in which reference TRBV18 and TRBJ1-4 provide the parts outside the CDR3, is NAGVMQNPRHLVRRRGQEARLRCSPMKGHSHVYWYRQLPEEGLKFMVYLQKENIIDESGMPKERFSAEFPKEGPSILRIQQVVRGDSAAYFCASSPGFRGNEKLFFGSGTQLSVL.

This chain connects TRBV30 to TRBJ1-1; D remains ambiguous. The ends were cut back, 3 bases at V and 3 bases at J, with 5 bases in the middle. CDR1 GTSNPN and CDR2 SVGIG come from the germline V gene (reference sequence). There are 11 residues in the CDR3. CDR3 loop: CAWRADTEAFF. The CDR3 bases are TGTGCCTGGAGGGCGGACACTGAAGCTTTCTTT. Looking up the rest from reference TRBV30 and TRBJ1-1 gives the full variable domain: SQTIHQWPATLVQPVGSPLSLECTVEGTSNPNLYWYRQAAGRGLQLLFYSVGIGQISSEVPQNLSASRPQDRQFILSSKKLLLSDSGFYLCAWRADTEAFFGQGTRLTVV.

V and J are TRBV2 and TRBJ2-1, with TRBD2 as a possible D gene (7 bases). Germline V CDR1 and CDR2: SNHLY, FYNNEI. V lost 7 bases, J lost 9 bases, and 13 bases lay in between. The CDR3 runs 12 residues. The CDR3 sequence is CASTNRGGEQFF. The CDR3 bases are TGTGCCAGCACTAATAGGGGGGGTGAGCAGTTCTTC.

This rearrangement joins TRBV2 to TRBJ2-1; weak D call: TRBD2 (6 bases). V dropped 7 bases and J dropped 5 bases, with 15 bases sitting between them. CDR3 size: 14 residues. Germline V lookup: CDR1 SNHLY, CDR2 FYNNEI. The CDR3 protein is CASNPPGENNEQFF. In nucleotides, the CDR3 is TGTGCCAGCAACCCCCCGGGAGAAAACAATGAGCAGTTCTTC. Full variable domain (missing parts from reference TRBV2 and TRBJ2-1): EPEVTQTPSHQVTQMGQEVILRCVPISNHLYFYWYRQILGQKVEFLVSFYNNEISEKSEIFDDQFSVERPDGSNFTLKIRSTKLEDSAMYFCASNPPGENNEQFFGPGTRLTVL.

CDR3 bases: TGTGCCAGCAGCCCAGGGCTAGGACGGATAGCCTACGAGCAGTACTTC. This translates into CASSPGLGRIAYEQYF. V gene TRBV11-2 combines with J gene TRBJ2-7, with TRBD1 as a possible D gene (5 bases). V was shortened by 5 bases and J by 2 bases, with 19 bases between the two germline ends. The CDR3 has 16 amino acids. Germline CDR1 reads SGHAT; CDR2 reads FQNNGV.

With regard to this clone: Additional DNA sequences in this sample encode the identical CDR3. The V call is TRBV15, the J call TRBJ2-5; tentative D call: TRBD2 (7 bases). Germline values: CDR1 LNHNV, CDR2 YYDKDF (reference sequence). The CDR3 contains 14 residues. V was cut by 0 bases and J by 5 bases, with 10 bases left in between. CDR3 sequence (DNA): TGTGCCACCAGCAGAGATCGCGGGGGCGAGACCCAGTACTTC. Encoded protein: CATSRDRGGETQYF.

The chain has TRBV27 and TRBJ2-7, with D possibly being TRBD1 (6 bases). Trimming left V 6 bases short and J 1 base short, with 22 bases between. This CDR3 is 17 amino acids long. Germline CDR1 MNHEY, CDR2 SMNVEV (reference sequence). Here the CDR3 DNA reads TGTGCCAGCAGCCCTTCTTCCGGGACACCCATGTCCTACGAGCAGTACTTC. Residues: CASSPSSGTPMSYEQYF.

Concerning this clone: The sample holds other DNA sequences that translate to the same CDR3. The rearrangement joins TRBV18 to TRBJ1-2, with D unclear. Per the germline V gene, CDR1 is KGHSH and CDR2 is LQKENI. Trimming pared 2 bases from V and 4 bases from J, leaving 8 bases between. The CDR3 consists of 13 residues. The CDR3 bases are TGTGCCAGCTCACCAGCAGGAGGCTATGGCTACACCTTC. Amino acid sequence: CASSPAGGYGYTF.

The rearrangement uses TRBV6-2 or TRBV6-3 and TRBJ2-7, with TRBD2 matching 12 bases. This CDR3 is built from 18 residues. Germline V CDR1 and CDR2: MNHEY, SVGEGT. The ends lost 2 bases at V and 4 bases at J; junction bases unmatched: 12. The CDR3 is CASSYQTSGGISRYEQYF. The CDR3 bases are TGTGCCAGCAGTTACCAGACTAGCGGGGGTATTTCCAGGTACGAGCAGTACTTC.

The CDR3 spells CASSETGYEKLFF. The CDR3 DNA reads TGTGCCAGCAGTGAGACAGGCTATGAAAAACTGTTTTTT. V is TRBV2 and J is TRBJ1-4; D may be TRBD1 (6 bases). Trimming cost V 3 bases and J 6 bases, with 8 bases left between them. The CDR3 has 13 residues. Germline V gives CDR1 SNHLY, CDR2 FYNNEI. The full variable domain, its missing parts supplied by reference TRBV2 and TRBJ1-4, is EPEVTQTPSHQVTQMGQEVILRCVPISNHLYFYWYRQILGQKVEFLVSFYNNEISEKSEIFDDQFSVERPDGSNFTLKIRSTKLEDSAMYFCASSETGYEKLFFGSGTQLSVL.

The J gene is TRBJ2-5, the V gene TRBV3-1 (or the pseudogene TRBV3-2); 9 bases line up with TRBD2. The germline CDR1 and CDR2 sequences are LGHDT and YNNKEL (reference sequence). The CDR3 loop spans 14 amino acids. V lost 4 bases and J lost 4; bases outside the gene matches: 4. CDR3 DNA sequence: TGTGCCAGCAGCCGGGGACTAGCAGGAGAGACCCAGTACTTC. Its protein is CASSRGLAGETQYF.

This chain joins TRBV18 and TRBJ2-5, with no clear D. Trimming removed 3 bases at V and 3 bases at J, with 8 bases between. The V gene's germline CDR1 is KGHSH and CDR2 LQKENI. This CDR3 is 13 amino acids long. In nucleotides, the CDR3 is TGTGCCAGCTCACCCTATTCGGAAGAGACCCAGTACTTC. Translated: CASSPYSEETQYF.